These T cell receptor beta chains were read from a single sample in a study of human T cells and chemical hapten exposure. TCRdb re-analysed the RACE reads in MiXCR, keeping a single row per CDR3 protein. Of approximately 100,000 distinct CDR3 sequences listed, about 11% are singletons. The sample here was whole blood, taken in connection with sensitization to the hapten diphenylcyclopropenone (DPC). The receptors here all came from a woman aged 40 to 50 with alopecia areata. Some clones in this sample may be carry-over from other donors' samples. Each CDR3 is given with its conserved first and last residue. D genes are given only for firm matches. The listing skips clone size in some rows; elsewhere it reads once, few, many or a size class.

CDR3aa: CASSPITSGGGEQFF
CDR3nt: TGTGCCAGCAGCCCAATAACTAGCGGGGGCGGTGAGCAGTTCTTC
abundance: many
d_gene: TRBD2
len: 15
v_gene: TRBV3-1
j_gene: TRBJ2-1

CDR3aa: CASSYRAADNYGYTF
CDR3nt: TGTGCCAGCAGTTATCGGGCAGCAGATAACTATGGCTACACCTTC
abundance: few
d_gene: .
len: 15
v_gene: TRBV6-2/TRBV6-3
j_gene: TRBJ1-2

CDR3aa: CASSQQREGTEAFF
CDR3nt: TGTGCCAGCAGTCAACAGAGGGAGGGGACTGAAGCTTTCTTT
abundance: .
d_gene: .
len: 14
v_gene: TRBV6-1
j_gene: TRBJ1-1

CDR3aa: CASSLLGLAGSNTGELFF
CDR3nt: TGTGCCAGCAGCTTGTTAGGACTAGCGGGTTCGAACACCGGGGAGCTGTTTTTT
abundance: many
d_gene: TRBD2
len: 18
v_gene: TRBV5-6
j_gene: TRBJ2-2

CDR3aa: CASSLGKTGDTEAFF
CDR3nt: TGTGCCAGCAGTTTAGGGAAGACAGGGGACACTGAAGCTTTCTTT
abundance: many
d_gene: TRBD1
len: 15
v_gene: TRBV12-3/TRBV12-4
j_gene: TRBJ1-1

CDR3aa: CASSLLADNSPLHF
CDR3nt: TGTGCCAGCAGTTTATTGGCAGATAATTCACCCCTCCACTTT
abundance: once
d_gene: .
len: 14
v_gene: TRBV28
j_gene: TRBJ1-6

CDR3aa: CSARVGTRETQYF
CDR3nt: TGCAGTGCTAGAGTGGGGACTAGGGAGACCCAGTACTTC
abundance: .
d_gene: TRBD2
len: 13
v_gene: TRBV20-1
j_gene: TRBJ2-5

CDR3aa: CSVVGAMNTEAFF
CDR3nt: TGCAGCGTTGTGGGGGCTATGAACACTGAAGCTTTCTTT
abundance: .
d_gene: .
len: 13
v_gene: TRBV29-1
j_gene: TRBJ1-1

CDR3aa: CASSEAGGADEQFF
CDR3nt: TGTGCCAGCAGTGAAGCAGGGGGCGCGGACGAGCAGTTCTTC
abundance: .
d_gene: TRBD1
len: 14
v_gene: TRBV6-1
j_gene: TRBJ2-1

CDR3aa: CASSLSPSSYNSPLHF
CDR3nt: TGTGCCAGCAGCTTAAGTCCGAGCTCCTATAATTCACCCCTCCACTTT
abundance: few
d_gene: .
len: 16
v_gene: TRBV7-2
j_gene: TRBJ1-6

CDR3aa: CASSFPPTSGGLNSGEQFF
CDR3nt: TGTGCCAGCAGCTTCCCTCCGACTAGCGGGGGCCTTAACAGCGGTGAGCAGTTCTTC
abundance: many
d_gene: TRBD2
len: 19
v_gene: TRBV7-9
j_gene: TRBJ2-1

CDR3aa: CASSIALGLAGSSGANVLTF
CDR3nt: TGTGCCAGTAGTATAGCCCTGGGACTAGCGGGGAGCTCTGGGGCCAACGTCCTGACTTTC
abundance: .
d_gene: TRBD2
len: 20
v_gene: TRBV19
j_gene: TRBJ2-6

CDR3aa: CASSPMPGQGSGQYF
CDR3nt: TGTGCCAGCAGCCCAATGCCAGGGCAAGGTTCCGGGCAGTACTTC
abundance: .
d_gene: .
len: 15
v_gene: TRBV7-3
j_gene: TRBJ2-7

CDR3aa: CSVETSGRGRELFF
CDR3nt: TGCAGCGTTGAGACTAGCGGGAGGGGAAGGGAGCTGTTTTTT
abundance: few
d_gene: TRBD2
len: 14
v_gene: TRBV29-1
j_gene: TRBJ2-2

CDR3aa: CASGDRKHGYTF
CDR3nt: TGTGCCAGCGGGGACAGGAAGCATGGCTACACCTTC
abundance: many
d_gene: TRBD1
len: 12
v_gene: TRBV2
j_gene: TRBJ1-2

CDR3aa: CSVDRDTEAFF
CDR3nt: TGCAGCGTGGACAGGGACACTGAAGCTTTCTTT
abundance: few
d_gene: TRBD1
len: 11
v_gene: TRBV29-1
j_gene: TRBJ1-1

CDR3aa: CASSQTGTSSYNEQFF
CDR3nt: TGCGCCAGCAGCCAAACCGGGACTAGCTCCTACAATGAGCAGTTCTTC
abundance: .
d_gene: TRBD2
len: 16
v_gene: TRBV4-1
j_gene: TRBJ2-1

CDR3aa: CASSSHRVNTEAFF
CDR3nt: TGTGCCAGCAGTTCACACAGGGTGAACACTGAAGCTTTCTTT
abundance: few
d_gene: .
len: 14
v_gene: TRBV28
j_gene: TRBJ1-1

CDR3aa: CASTRGLQETQYF
CDR3nt: TGTGCCAGCACCAGAGGGCTACAAGAGACCCAGTACTTC
abundance: few
d_gene: .
len: 13
v_gene: TRBV7-6
j_gene: TRBJ2-5

CDR3aa: CASSPLWTEPYQETQYF
CDR3nt: TGTGCCAGCTCACCGTTATGGACGGAGCCTTACCAAGAGACCCAGTACTTC
abundance: .
d_gene: .
len: 17
v_gene: TRBV18
j_gene: TRBJ2-5

CDR3aa: CASSVAGYLSEQFF
CDR3nt: TGTGCCAGCAGCGTAGCTGGTTATCTGAGTGAGCAGTTCTTC
abundance: .
d_gene: .
len: 14
v_gene: TRBV9
j_gene: TRBJ2-1

CDR3aa: CASSTGRFQETQYF
CDR3nt: TGTGCCAGTAGTACGGGACGGTTCCAAGAGACCCAGTACTTC
abundance: many
d_gene: .
len: 14
v_gene: TRBV19
j_gene: TRBJ2-5

CDR3aa: CASSLGRTYGYTF
CDR3nt: TGTGCCAGCAGCTTGGGGAGAACCTATGGCTACACCTTC
abundance: few
d_gene: .
len: 13
v_gene: TRBV7-2
j_gene: TRBJ1-2

CDR3aa: CSATLAGASYNEQFF
CDR3nt: TGCAGTGCTACCCTAGCGGGGGCCTCCTACAATGAGCAGTTCTTC
abundance: .
d_gene: TRBD2
len: 15
v_gene: TRBV20-1
j_gene: TRBJ2-1

CDR3aa: CASSTVAVYNEQFF
CDR3nt: TGTGCCAGTAGTACGGTAGCGGTGTACAATGAGCAGTTCTTC
abundance: few
d_gene: .
len: 14
v_gene: TRBV19
j_gene: TRBJ2-1

CDR3aa: CASSQVGGLAGELFF
CDR3nt: TGTGCCAGCAGCCAAGTCGGGGGGCTGGCCGGGGAGCTGTTTTTT
abundance: few
d_gene: .
len: 15
v_gene: TRBV14
j_gene: TRBJ2-2

CDR3aa: CASSQRAEQYF
CDR3nt: TGTGCCAGCAGCCAACGGGCCGAGCAGTACTTC
abundance: many
d_gene: .
len: 11
v_gene: TRBV3-1
j_gene: TRBJ2-7

CDR3aa: CASSLLGGQGKDTQYF
CDR3nt: TGTGCCAGCAGTTTATTAGGGGGACAGGGGAAGGATACGCAGTATTTT
abundance: many
d_gene: TRBD1
len: 16
v_gene: TRBV28
j_gene: TRBJ2-3

CDR3aa: CASSARGTVREQYF
CDR3nt: TGTGCCAGCAGCGCGAGGGGGACTGTTCGCGAGCAGTACTTC
abundance: few
d_gene: .
len: 14
v_gene: TRBV9
j_gene: TRBJ2-7

CDR3aa: CASSQDGEPPYEQYF
CDR3nt: TGTGCCAGCAGCCAAGATGGGGAGCCACCTTACGAGCAGTACTTC
abundance: few
d_gene: .
len: 15
v_gene: TRBV3-1
j_gene: TRBJ2-7

CDR3aa: CASSFGSAETQYF
CDR3nt: TGTGCCAGCAGTTTTGGATCCGCGGAGACCCAGTACTTC
abundance: few
d_gene: .
len: 13
v_gene: TRBV12-3/TRBV12-4
j_gene: TRBJ2-5

CDR3aa: CASSYRGLAGGNEQFF
CDR3nt: TGTGCCAGCAGTTACCGTGGACTAGCGGGGGGCAATGAGCAGTTCTTC
abundance: .
d_gene: TRBD2
len: 16
v_gene: TRBV6-2/TRBV6-3
j_gene: TRBJ2-1

CDR3aa: CASTGGGGNQPQHF
CDR3nt: TGTGCCTCCACAGGGGGGGGTGGCAATCAGCCCCAGCATTTT
abundance: few
d_gene: TRBD1
len: 14
v_gene: TRBV10-3
j_gene: TRBJ1-5

CDR3aa: CASSQEQQGVAYEQYF
CDR3nt: TGTGCCAGCAGCCAAGAACAACAGGGGGTAGCGTACGAGCAGTACTTC
abundance: many
d_gene: TRBD1
len: 16
v_gene: TRBV4-2
j_gene: TRBJ2-7

CDR3aa: CSVEDGQGYEKLFF
CDR3nt: TGCAGCGTTGAAGATGGGCAGGGGTATGAAAAACTGTTTTTT
abundance: few
d_gene: .
len: 14
v_gene: TRBV29-1
j_gene: TRBJ1-4

CDR3aa: CASSLGDRPDTEAFF
CDR3nt: TGTGCCAGCAGCTTAGGGGACAGGCCCGATACTGAAGCTTTCTTT
abundance: few
d_gene: TRBD1
len: 15
v_gene: TRBV11-1
j_gene: TRBJ1-1

CDR3aa: CATRTSQILGTQYF
CDR3nt: TGTGCCACACGGACTAGTCAGATTCTGGGTACGCAGTATTTT
abundance: many
d_gene: TRBD2
len: 14
v_gene: TRBV6-1
j_gene: TRBJ2-3

CDR3aa: CASRPHGGGSYEQYF
CDR3nt: TGTGCCAGCAGACCCCATGGGGGGGGGTCCTACGAGCAGTACTTC
abundance: many
d_gene: TRBD2
len: 15
v_gene: TRBV6-2/TRBV6-3
j_gene: TRBJ2-7

CDR3aa: CASSSPTAEAFF
CDR3nt: TGTGCCAGCAGTTCGCCGACAGCTGAAGCTTTCTTT
abundance: .
d_gene: .
len: 12
v_gene: TRBV6-5
j_gene: TRBJ1-1

CDR3aa: CASRVDRAGNSPLHF
CDR3nt: TGTGCCAGCAGAGTAGACAGGGCTGGGAATTCACCCCTCCACTTT
abundance: .
d_gene: TRBD1
len: 15
v_gene: TRBV12-3/TRBV12-4
j_gene: TRBJ1-6

CDR3aa: CATSDSGTGREKLFF
CDR3nt: TGTGCCACCAGTGATTCCGGGACAGGCCGAGAAAAACTGTTTTTT
abundance: few
d_gene: TRBD1
len: 15
v_gene: TRBV24-1
j_gene: TRBJ1-4

CDR3aa: CASSRGTPGQGGNTIYF
CDR3nt: TGTGCCAGCAGCCGAGGCACCCCCGGACAGGGTGGAAACACCATATATTTT
abundance: few
d_gene: TRBD1
len: 17
v_gene: TRBV7-2
j_gene: TRBJ1-3

CDR3aa: CASSFSDGSPEAFF
CDR3nt: TGTGCCAGCAGCTTTTCGGACGGGAGTCCTGAAGCTTTCTTT
abundance: .
d_gene: .
len: 14
v_gene: TRBV7-9
j_gene: TRBJ1-1

CDR3aa: CASSLTVEPQYF
CDR3nt: TGTGCCAGCAGCTTAACCGTGGAACCCCAGTACTTC
abundance: .
d_gene: .
len: 12
v_gene: TRBV7-9
j_gene: TRBJ2-4

CDR3aa: CASSKGRAGANEQFF
CDR3nt: TGTGCCAGCAGCAAAGGGAGGGCGGGGGCCAATGAGCAGTTCTTC
abundance: few
d_gene: .
len: 15
v_gene: TRBV21-1
j_gene: TRBJ2-1

CDR3aa: CASSEAGRSTDTQYF
CDR3nt: TGTGCCAGCAGTGAAGCTGGGCGTAGCACAGATACGCAGTATTTT
abundance: many
d_gene: .
len: 15
v_gene: TRBV2
j_gene: TRBJ2-3

CDR3aa: CASSLVDQGTDEQFF
CDR3nt: TGTGCCAGCAGCTTAGTTGATCAGGGGACCGATGAGCAGTTCTTC
abundance: .
d_gene: .
len: 15
v_gene: TRBV7-2
j_gene: TRBJ2-1

CDR3aa: CSAMGGRNEQFF
CDR3nt: TGCAGTGCTATGGGCGGCCGAAATGAGCAGTTCTTC
abundance: many
d_gene: .
len: 12
v_gene: TRBV20-1
j_gene: TRBJ2-1

CDR3aa: CSVQTARGGGANVLTF
CDR3nt: TGCAGCGTCCAAACCGCCAGGGGTGGTGGGGCCAACGTCCTGACTTTC
abundance: .
d_gene: .
len: 16
v_gene: TRBV29-1
j_gene: TRBJ2-6

CDR3aa: CASSASGGDADTQYF
CDR3nt: TGTGCCAGCAGCGCCAGCGGGGGTGATGCAGATACGCAGTATTTT
abundance: .
d_gene: TRBD2
len: 15
v_gene: TRBV11-2
j_gene: TRBJ2-3